This entry features one T cell receptor beta chain sequence. Trimming removed 7 bases from V and 3 bases from J, with 9 bases in between. The CDR3 sequence is 12 residues long. This sample stems from a study of blood T cell repertoires in COVID-19. Produced via immunoSEQ multiplex PCR; TCRdb's table is partial and in-frame only. The sample consists of some 150,000 clones, about 85% of them appearing once. The specimen was peripheral blood. The chain has TRBV12-3 or TRBV12-4 and TRBJ1-1; no clear D. The receptor comes from a middle-aged man with acute or convalescent COVID-19. The chain's CDR3 is CASTPEYTEAFF. CDR3 coding DNA: TGTGCCAGCACCCCCGAGTACACTGAAGCTTTCTTT.